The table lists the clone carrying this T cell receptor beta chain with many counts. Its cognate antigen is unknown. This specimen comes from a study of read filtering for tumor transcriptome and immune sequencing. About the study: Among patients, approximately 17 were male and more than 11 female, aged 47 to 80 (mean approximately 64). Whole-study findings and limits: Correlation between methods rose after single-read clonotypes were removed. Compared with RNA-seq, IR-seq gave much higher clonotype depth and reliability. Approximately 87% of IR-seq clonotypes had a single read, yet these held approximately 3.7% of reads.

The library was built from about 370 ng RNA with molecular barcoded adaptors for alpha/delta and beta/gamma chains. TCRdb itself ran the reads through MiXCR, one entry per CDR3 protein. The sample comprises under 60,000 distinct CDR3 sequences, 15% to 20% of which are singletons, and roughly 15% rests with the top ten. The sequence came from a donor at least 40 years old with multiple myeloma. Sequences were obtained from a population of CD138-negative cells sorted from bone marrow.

CDR3 in amino acids: CASSRGQGAFNEQFF. CDR3 DNA: TGTGCCAGCTCACGCGGACAGGGGGCTTTCAATGAGCAGTTCTTC. V usage is TRBV18 and J usage is TRBJ2-1; 11 bases are a match to TRBD1. This CDR3 region has 15 residues. Germline assignment: CDR1 KGHSH and CDR2 LQKENI. The J segment lost 6 bases and the V segment lost 4 bases, leaving 5 bases of the junction unmatched.